This T cell receptor beta chain was observed in a study of blood T cell repertoires in COVID-19. Germline CDR1 and CDR2: SEHNR and FQNEAQ (reference sequence). The CDR3 is made up of 12 amino acids. V lost 0 bases to trimming and J lost 10 bases, with 9 bases between them. Sequencing was performed with immunoSEQ multiplex PCR; in TCRdb, only in-frame clones are kept and a portion is missing. The sample comprises approximately 250,000 clones, over 70% of which are singletons, and approximately 3.4% rests with the top ten. Source material: PBMCs or T cells enriched from blood (not recorded which). The chain couples TRBV7-9 to TRBJ1-1; no definite D call. This TCR was recovered from a woman aged 40-49 years who had been exposed to COVID-19. The CDR3 is CASSLARLGAFF. CDR3 DNA sequence: TGTGCCAGCAGCTTAGCCAGACTTGGAGCTTTCTTT.